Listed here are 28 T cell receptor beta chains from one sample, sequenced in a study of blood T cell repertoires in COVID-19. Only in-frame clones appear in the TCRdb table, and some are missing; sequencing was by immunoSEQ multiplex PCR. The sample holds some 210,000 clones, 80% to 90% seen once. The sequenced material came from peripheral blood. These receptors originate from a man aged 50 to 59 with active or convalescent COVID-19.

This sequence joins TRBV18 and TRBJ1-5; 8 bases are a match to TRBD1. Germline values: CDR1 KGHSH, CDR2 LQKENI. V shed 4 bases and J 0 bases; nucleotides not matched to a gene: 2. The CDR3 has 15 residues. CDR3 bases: TGTGCCAGCTCACTGGGACAGGATAGCAATCAGCCCCAGCATTTT. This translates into CASSLGQDSNQPQHF.

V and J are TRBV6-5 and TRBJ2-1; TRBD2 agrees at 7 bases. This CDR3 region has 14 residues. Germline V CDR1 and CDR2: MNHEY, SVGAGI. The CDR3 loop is CATSSSGRTNEQFF. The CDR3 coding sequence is TGTGCGACGAGCAGTAGCGGGCGGACGAATGAGCAGTTCTTC.

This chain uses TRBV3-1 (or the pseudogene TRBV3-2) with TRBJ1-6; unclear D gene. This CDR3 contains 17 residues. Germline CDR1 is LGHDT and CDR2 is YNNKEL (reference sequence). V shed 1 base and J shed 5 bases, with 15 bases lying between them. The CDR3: CASSQGVSAEHNSPLHF. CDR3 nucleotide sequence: TGTGCCAGCAGCCAAGGAGTTAGCGCAGAGCATAATTCACCCCTCCACTTT.

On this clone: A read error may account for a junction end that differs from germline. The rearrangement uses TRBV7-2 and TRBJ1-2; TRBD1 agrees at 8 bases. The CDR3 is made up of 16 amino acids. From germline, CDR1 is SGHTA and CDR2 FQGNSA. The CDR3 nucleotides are TGTGCCAGTAGCTTAGGGCCCGGGACAGGACTCTATGGCTACACCTTC. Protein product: CASSLGPGTGLYGYTF. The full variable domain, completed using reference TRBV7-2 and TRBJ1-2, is GAGVSQSPSNKVTEKGKDVELRCDPISGHTALYWYRQSLGQGLEFLIYFQGNSAPDKSGLPSDRFSAERTGGSVSTLTIQRTQQEDSAVYLCASSLGPGTGLYGYTFGSGTRLTVV.

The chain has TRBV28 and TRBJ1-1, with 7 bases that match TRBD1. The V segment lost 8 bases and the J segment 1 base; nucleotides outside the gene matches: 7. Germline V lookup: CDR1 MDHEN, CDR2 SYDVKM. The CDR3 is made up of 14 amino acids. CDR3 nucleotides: TGTGCCAGCGTCTTGACAGGGAAGAACACTGAAGCTTTCTTT. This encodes CASVLTGKNTEAFF.

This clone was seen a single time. DNA for the CDR3: TGTGCCACCAGCGGGCACACGGTGACCTACGAGCAGTACTTC. It yields the protein CATSGHTVTYEQYF. The chain is built from TRBV15 and TRBJ2-7; D gene unclear. The germline V gene encodes CDR1 LNHNV and CDR2 YYDKDF (reference sequence). With 5 bases removed from V and 2 bases from J, the gap between germline ends came to 13 bases. CDR3 size: 14 residues.

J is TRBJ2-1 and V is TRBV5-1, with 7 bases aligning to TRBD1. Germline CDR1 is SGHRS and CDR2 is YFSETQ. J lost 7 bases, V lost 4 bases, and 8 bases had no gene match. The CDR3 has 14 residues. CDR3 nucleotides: TGCGCCAGCAGCCAAAAACAGGGGTGGAATGAGCAGTTCTTC. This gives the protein CASSQKQGWNEQFF.

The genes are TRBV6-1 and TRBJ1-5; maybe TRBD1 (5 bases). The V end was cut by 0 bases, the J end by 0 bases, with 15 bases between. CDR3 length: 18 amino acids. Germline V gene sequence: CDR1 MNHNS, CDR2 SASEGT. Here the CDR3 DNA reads TGTGCCAGCAGTGAAGCCCAGTACAGGCCCCATAGCAATCAGCCCCAGCATTTT. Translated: CASSEAQYRPHSNQPQHF.

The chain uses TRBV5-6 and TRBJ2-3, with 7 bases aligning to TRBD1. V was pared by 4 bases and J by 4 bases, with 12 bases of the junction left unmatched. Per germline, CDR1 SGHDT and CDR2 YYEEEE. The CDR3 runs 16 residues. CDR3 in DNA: TGTGCCAGCAGCCCTGATCGGGCGACAGGGCCAGATACGCAGTATTTT. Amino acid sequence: CASSPDRATGPDTQYF. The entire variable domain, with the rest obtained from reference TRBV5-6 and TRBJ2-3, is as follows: DAGVTQSPTHLIKTRGQQVTLRCSPKSGHDTVSWYQQALGQGPQFIFQYYEEEERQRGNFPDRFSGHQFPNYSSELNVNALLLGDSALYLCASSPDRATGPDTQYFGPGTRLTVL.

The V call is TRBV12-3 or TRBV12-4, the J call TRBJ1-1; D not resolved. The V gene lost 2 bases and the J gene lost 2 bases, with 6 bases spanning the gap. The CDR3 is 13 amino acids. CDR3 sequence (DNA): TGTGCCAGCAGTTTAACAGCAAACACTGAAGCTTTCTTT. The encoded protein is CASSLTANTEAFF.

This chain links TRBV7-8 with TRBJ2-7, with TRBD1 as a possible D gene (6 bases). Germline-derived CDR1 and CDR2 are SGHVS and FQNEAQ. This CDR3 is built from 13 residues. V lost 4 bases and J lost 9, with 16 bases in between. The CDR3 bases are TGTGCCAGCAGCTCGGAACAGGGTACGGGGCAGTACTTC. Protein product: CASSSEQGTGQYF.

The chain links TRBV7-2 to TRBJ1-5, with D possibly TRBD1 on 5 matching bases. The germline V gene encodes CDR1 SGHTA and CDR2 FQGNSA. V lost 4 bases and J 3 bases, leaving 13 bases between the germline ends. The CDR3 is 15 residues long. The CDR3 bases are TGTGCCAGCAGCTCCGGGGGGAGTGCCAATCAGCCCCAGCATTTT. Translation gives CASSSGGSANQPQHF. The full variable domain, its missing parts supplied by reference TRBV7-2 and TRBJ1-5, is GAGVSQSPSNKVTEKGKDVELRCDPISGHTALYWYRQSLGQGLEFLIYFQGNSAPDKSGLPSDRFSAERTGGSVSTLTIQRTQQEDSAVYLCASSSGGSANQPQHFGDGTRLSIL.

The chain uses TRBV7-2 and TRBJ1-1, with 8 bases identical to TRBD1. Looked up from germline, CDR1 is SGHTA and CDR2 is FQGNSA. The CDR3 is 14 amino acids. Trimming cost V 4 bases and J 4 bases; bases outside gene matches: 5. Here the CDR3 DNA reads TGTGCCAGCAGCTACGATACAGGGGGCACTGAAGCTTTCTTT. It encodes CASSYDTGGTEAFF. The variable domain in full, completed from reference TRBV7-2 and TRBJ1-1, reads GAGVSQSPSNKVTEKGKDVELRCDPISGHTALYWYRQSLGQGLEFLIYFQGNSAPDKSGLPSDRFSAERTGGSVSTLTIQRTQQEDSAVYLCASSYDTGGTEAFFGQGTRLTVV.

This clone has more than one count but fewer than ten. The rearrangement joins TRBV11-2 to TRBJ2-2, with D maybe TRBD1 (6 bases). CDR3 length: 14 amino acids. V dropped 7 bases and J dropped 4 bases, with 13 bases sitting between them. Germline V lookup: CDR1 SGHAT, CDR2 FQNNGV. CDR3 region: CASTPGHLTGELFF. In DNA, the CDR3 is TGTGCCAGCACCCCGGGACACCTCACCGGGGAGCTGTTTTTT.

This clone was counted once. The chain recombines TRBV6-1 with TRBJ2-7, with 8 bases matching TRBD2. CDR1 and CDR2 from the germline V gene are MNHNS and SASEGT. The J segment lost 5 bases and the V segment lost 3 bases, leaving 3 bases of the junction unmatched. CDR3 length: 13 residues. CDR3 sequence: CASSDSGIDEQYF. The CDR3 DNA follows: TGTGCCAGCAGTGATAGCGGGATCGACGAGCAGTACTTC.

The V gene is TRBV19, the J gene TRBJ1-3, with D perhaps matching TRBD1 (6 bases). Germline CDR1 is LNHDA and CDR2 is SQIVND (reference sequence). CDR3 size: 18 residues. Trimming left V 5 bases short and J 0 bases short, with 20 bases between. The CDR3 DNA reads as TGTGCCAGTAGTGCCCGGGACAAGGGCTCTCCCTCTGGAAACACCATATATTTT. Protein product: CASSARDKGSPSGNTIYF.

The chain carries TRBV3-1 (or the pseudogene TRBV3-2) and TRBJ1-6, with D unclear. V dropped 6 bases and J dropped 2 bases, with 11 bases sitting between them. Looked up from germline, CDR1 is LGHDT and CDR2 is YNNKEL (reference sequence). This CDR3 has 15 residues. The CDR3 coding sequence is TGTGCCAGCAGGGGTGCGGGGACCTATAATTCACCCCTCCACTTT. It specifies CASRGAGTYNSPLHF.

The CDR3 DNA reads TGCGCCAGCAGTGACGTTCCCCCCAACACTGAAGCTTTCTTT. This encodes CASSDVPPNTEAFF. This rearrangement joins TRBV10-2 to TRBJ1-1; D is unclear. The CDR3 totals 14 residues. Trimming shortened V by 3 bases and J by 2 bases, and 10 bases separated the two germline ends. The germline V gene has CDR1 WSHSY and CDR2 SAAADI.

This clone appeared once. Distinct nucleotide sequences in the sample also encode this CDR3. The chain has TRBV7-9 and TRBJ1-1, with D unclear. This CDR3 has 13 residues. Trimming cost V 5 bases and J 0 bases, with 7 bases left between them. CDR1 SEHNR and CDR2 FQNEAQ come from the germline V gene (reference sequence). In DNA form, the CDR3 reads TGTGCCAGCAGCCTAGATATGAACACTGAAGCTTTCTTT. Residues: CASSLDMNTEAFF.

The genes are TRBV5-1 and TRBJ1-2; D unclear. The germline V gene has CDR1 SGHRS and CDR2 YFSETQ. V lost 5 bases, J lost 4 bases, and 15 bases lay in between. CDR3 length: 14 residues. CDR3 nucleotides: TGCGCCAGCAGATTTGGAGGGTTGGGCTATGGCTACACCTTC. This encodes CASRFGGLGYGYTF.

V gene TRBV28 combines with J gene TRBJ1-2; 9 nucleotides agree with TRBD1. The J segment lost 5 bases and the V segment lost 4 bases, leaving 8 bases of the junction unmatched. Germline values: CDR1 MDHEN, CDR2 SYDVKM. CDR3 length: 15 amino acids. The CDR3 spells CASSSRQGGRYGYTF. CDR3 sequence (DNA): TGTGCCAGCAGTTCCCGACAGGGGGGAAGGTATGGCTACACCTTC.

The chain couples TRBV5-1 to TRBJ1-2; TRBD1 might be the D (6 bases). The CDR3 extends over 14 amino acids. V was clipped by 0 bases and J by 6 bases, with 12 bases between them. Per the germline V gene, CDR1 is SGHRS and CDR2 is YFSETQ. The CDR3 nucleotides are TGCGCCAGCAGCTTGGTTACAGGGTCGGATGGCTACACCTTC. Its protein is CASSLVTGSDGYTF.

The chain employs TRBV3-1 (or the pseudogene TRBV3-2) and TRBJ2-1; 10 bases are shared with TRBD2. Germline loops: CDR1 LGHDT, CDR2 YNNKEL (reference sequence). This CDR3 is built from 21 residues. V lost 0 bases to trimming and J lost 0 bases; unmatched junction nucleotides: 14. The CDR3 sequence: CASSQDPTGLAGVPSYNEQFF. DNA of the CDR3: TGTGCCAGCAGCCAAGATCCCACTGGCCTAGCGGGGGTCCCCTCCTACAATGAGCAGTTCTTC.

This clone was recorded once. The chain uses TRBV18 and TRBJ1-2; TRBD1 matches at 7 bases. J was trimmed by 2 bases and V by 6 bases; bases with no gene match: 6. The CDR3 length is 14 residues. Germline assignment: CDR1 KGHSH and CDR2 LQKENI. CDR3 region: CASSPGQTNYGYTF. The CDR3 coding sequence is TGTGCCAGCTCCCCGGGACAGACCAACTATGGCTACACCTTC.

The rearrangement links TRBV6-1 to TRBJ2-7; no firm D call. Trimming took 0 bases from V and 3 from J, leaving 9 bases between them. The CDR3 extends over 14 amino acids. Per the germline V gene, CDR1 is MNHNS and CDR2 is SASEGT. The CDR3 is CASSEALDLYEQYF. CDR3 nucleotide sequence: TGTGCCAGCAGTGAAGCCCTAGACCTCTACGAGCAGTACTTC.

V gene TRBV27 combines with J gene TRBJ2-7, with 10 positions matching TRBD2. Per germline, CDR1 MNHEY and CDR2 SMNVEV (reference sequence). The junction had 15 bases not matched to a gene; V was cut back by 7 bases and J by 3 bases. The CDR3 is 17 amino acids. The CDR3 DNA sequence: TGTGCCAGCACAATAGCCTATCGAGCGGGAGGGAACTACGAGCAGTACTTC. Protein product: CASTIAYRAGGNYEQYF.

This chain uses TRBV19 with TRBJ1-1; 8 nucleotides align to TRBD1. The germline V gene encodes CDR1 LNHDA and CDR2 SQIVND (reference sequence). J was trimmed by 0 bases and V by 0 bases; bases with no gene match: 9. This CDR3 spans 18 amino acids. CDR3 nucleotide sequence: TGTGCCAGTAGTATAGACGATCGACAGGGGACTATGAACACTGAAGCTTTCTTT. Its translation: CASSIDDRQGTMNTEAFF.

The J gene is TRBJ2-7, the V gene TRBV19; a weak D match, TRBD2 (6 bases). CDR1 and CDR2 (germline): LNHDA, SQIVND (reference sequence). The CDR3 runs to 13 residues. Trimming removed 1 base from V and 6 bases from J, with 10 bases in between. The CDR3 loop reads CASSIGEVGEQYF. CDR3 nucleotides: TGTGCCAGTAGTATAGGGGAGGTCGGCGAGCAGTACTTC.